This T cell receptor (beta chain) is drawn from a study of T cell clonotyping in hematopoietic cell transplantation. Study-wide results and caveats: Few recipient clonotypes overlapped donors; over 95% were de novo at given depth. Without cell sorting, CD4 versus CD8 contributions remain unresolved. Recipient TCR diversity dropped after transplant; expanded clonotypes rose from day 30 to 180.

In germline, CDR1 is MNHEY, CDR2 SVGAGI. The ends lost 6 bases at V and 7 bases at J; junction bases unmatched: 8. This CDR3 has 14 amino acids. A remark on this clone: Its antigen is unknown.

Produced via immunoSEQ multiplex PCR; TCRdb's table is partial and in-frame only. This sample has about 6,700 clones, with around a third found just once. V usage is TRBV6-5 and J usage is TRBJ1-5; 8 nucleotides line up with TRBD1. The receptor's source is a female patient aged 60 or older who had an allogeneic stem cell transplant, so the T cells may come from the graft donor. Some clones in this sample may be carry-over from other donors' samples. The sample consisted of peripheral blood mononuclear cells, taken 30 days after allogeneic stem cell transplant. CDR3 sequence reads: CASSPDRGEQPQHF. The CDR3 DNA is TGTGCCAGCAGCCCCGACAGGGGCGAACAGCCCCAGCATTTT.